A single T cell receptor beta chain is shown here with its context. From germline, CDR1 is SGHRS and CDR2 YFSETQ. The CDR3 has 15 residues. V shed 5 bases, J shed 5 bases, and the junction held 12 bases outside the gene matches. Authors' data handling: Reference gene primers were amplified, and this amplification served to estimate nucleated cell counts. The protocol was immunoSEQ multiplex PCR, while the TCRdb copy is restricted to in-frame clones and leaves out a portion. The V and J calls and the clone size are those of that table, but D and trimming were determined from the DNA. The data contain approximately 300,000 clones, roughly nine tenths of them seen just once; the ten biggest clones take up approximately 2%. The source of the sample is a study of blood T cell repertoires in COVID-19.

The sequencing input was peripheral blood. The J gene is TRBJ2-5, the V gene TRBV5-1, with 7 bases that match TRBD2. The receptor's source is a man aged 18 to 30 with active or convalescent COVID-19. The CDR3 DNA reads as TGCGCCAGCAGGTCGGGACTACCCTTCTCGGAGACCCAGTACTTC. Translating it yields CASRSGLPFSETQYF.